The 17 T cell receptor beta chains presented below share a single source sample, sequenced in a study of blood T cell repertoires in COVID-19. Here immunoSEQ multiplex PCR was the method, and the copy in TCRdb shows in-frame clones only, minus some. In the table there are roughly 230,000 clones, 65% to 90% of which are singletons. Input material: peripheral blood. The receptors derive from a woman between 45 and 60 years old with acute or convalescent COVID-19.

J is TRBJ2-5 and V is TRBV11-2; the match to TRBD2 covers 8 bases. This CDR3 has 16 amino acids. CDR1 and CDR2 (germline): SGHAT, FQNNGV. V gave up 1 base and J gave up 5 bases; unmatched junction bases: 9. In nucleotides, the CDR3 is TGTGCCAGCAGCTTAGTAAGCGGGGGAGGGGGTGAGACCCAGTACTTC. Translated, it gives CASSLVSGGGGETQYF.

The rearrangement uses TRBV28 and TRBJ2-7, with TRBD1 matching over 8 bases. Germline CDR1 is MDHEN and CDR2 is SYDVKM. This CDR3 has 17 amino acids. V gave up 2 bases and J gave up 4 bases; unmatched junction bases: 13. CDR3 sequence (DNA): TGTGCCAGCAGTTTAGGGTCCTCCGGGACAGGAGGATACGAGCAGTACTTC. Residues: CASSLGSSGTGGYEQYF.

The chain recombines TRBV4-1 with TRBJ1-6; 8 positions agree with TRBD1. CDR1 MGHRA and CDR2 YSYEKL come from the germline V gene. The CDR3 is made up of 15 amino acids. Unmatched junction bases numbered 5, after V lost 1 base and J lost 9 bases. Here the CDR3 reads CASSQVSQGGSPLHF. The DNA of the CDR3 is TGCGCCAGCAGCCAAGTCTCACAGGGGGGTTCACCCCTCCACTTT.

This chain joins TRBV27 and TRBJ1-1; 9 bases map to TRBD1. J gave up 4 bases and V 7 bases, and 10 bases lay outside the gene matches. Germline loops: CDR1 MNHEY, CDR2 SMNVEV (reference sequence). The CDR3 spans 15 residues. The CDR3 DNA reads TGTGCCAGCACCGGGACAGGGTCCGCCGCCACTGAAGCTTTCTTT. Protein sequence: CASTGTGSAATEAFF.

The chain uses TRBV7-9 and TRBJ1-6, with D maybe TRBD1 (6 bases). Germline lookup yields CDR1 SEHNR and CDR2 FQNEAQ (reference sequence). This CDR3 region has 15 residues. Trimming took off 4 bases at V and 5 bases at J, with 12 bases between the two ends. CDR3 sequence reads: CASSWTVNNNSPLHF. The CDR3 bases are TGTGCCAGCAGCTGGACAGTAAATAATAATTCACCCCTCCACTTT. Drawing the rest from reference TRBV7-9 and TRBJ1-6, the complete variable domain is DTGVSQNPRHKITKRGQNVTFRCDPISEHNRLYWYRQTLGQGPEFLTYFQNEAQLEKSRLLSDRFSAERPKGSFSTLEIQRTEQGDSAMYLCASSWTVNNNSPLHFGNGTRLTVT.

CDR3 sequence (DNA): TGTGCCAGCAGTAAGGACAGGGACAGAGACTACGAGCAGTACTTC. Encoded protein: CASSKDRDRDYEQYF. This chain connects TRBV28 to TRBJ2-7, with 8 bases that match TRBD1. Germline V lookup: CDR1 MDHEN, CDR2 SYDVKM. The V segment lost 5 bases and the J segment 3 bases; nucleotides outside the gene matches: 9. The CDR3 consists of 15 residues.

This clone appeared once. The chain employs TRBV4-3 and TRBJ1-6, with 10 bases fitting TRBD1. Germline V gene lookup returns CDR1 LGHNA and CDR2 YSLEER. V trimming: 3 bases; J trimming: 10 bases; junction bases outside the gene matches: 15. This CDR3 contains 18 residues. In DNA, the CDR3 is TGCGCCAGCAGCCAGGACCACGGGGACAGGGGTTCAGGGTCACCCCTCCACTTT. It yields the protein CASSQDHGDRGSGSPLHF.

The chain is built from TRBV19 and TRBJ2-5, with 8 nucleotides matching TRBD1. V gave up 5 bases and J gave up 4 bases; unmatched junction bases: 6. CDR1 and CDR2 from the germline V gene are LNHDA and SQIVND (reference sequence). The length of the CDR3 is 14 residues. Written as DNA, the CDR3 is TGTGCCAGTAGTGACAGGGGTGGGACAGAGACCCAGTACTTC. This translates into CASSDRGGTETQYF.

The genes are TRBV3-1 (or the pseudogene TRBV3-2) and TRBJ2-7; 7 positions match TRBD2. V lost 1 base to trimming and J lost 13 bases; unmatched junction nucleotides: 10. This CDR3 region has 13 residues. Germline CDR1 and CDR2: LGHDT and YNNKEL (reference sequence). CDR3 bases: TGTGCCAGCAGCCAAGGCGTTGGTCTAGCGGTCTACTTC. Amino acid sequence: CASSQGVGLAVYF.

The sample holds a few counts of this clone. The chain combines TRBV19 with TRBJ1-1; 9 nucleotides align to TRBD1. V was clipped by 7 bases and J by 0 bases; unmatched bases: 3. CDR3 length: 14 amino acids. Germline V gives CDR1 LNHDA, CDR2 SQIVND (reference sequence). The CDR3 DNA reads TGTGCCAGTATGACAGGGGGTTTGAACACTGAAGCTTTCTTT. Its translation is CASMTGGLNTEAFF. The complete variable domain, with remaining parts taken from reference TRBV19 and TRBJ1-1, reads DGGITQSPKYLFRKEGQNVTLSCEQNLNHDAMYWYRQDPGQGLRLIYYSQIVNDFQKGDIAEGYSVSREKKESFPLTVTSAQKNPTAFYLCASMTGGLNTEAFFGQGTRLTVV.

V usage is TRBV19 and J usage is TRBJ2-1, with TRBD2 as a possible D gene (5 bases). V lost 5 bases, J lost 4 bases, and 9 bases lay in between. The CDR3 is 13 residues long. Looked up from germline, CDR1 is LNHDA and CDR2 is SQIVND (reference sequence). CDR3 in amino acids: CASSFGIYNEQFF. The DNA of the CDR3 is TGTGCCAGTAGTTTCGGGATTTACAATGAGCAGTTCTTC. The full variable domain, its missing parts supplied by reference TRBV19 and TRBJ2-1, is DGGITQSPKYLFRKEGQNVTLSCEQNLNHDAMYWYRQDPGQGLRLIYYSQIVNDFQKGDIAEGYSVSREKKESFPLTVTSAQKNPTAFYLCASSFGIYNEQFFGPGTRLTVL.

The V call is TRBV11-1, the J call TRBJ2-5; TRBD2 matches 12 bases. The CDR3 has 16 residues. Germline V gives CDR1 SGHAT, CDR2 FQDESV (reference sequence). The V gene end was trimmed by 6 bases and the J gene end by 5 bases; junction bases not matched to a gene: 10. The CDR3 DNA is TGTGCCAGCAGTCAACCGACTAGCGGGGGCGGTGAGACCCAGTACTTC. This codes for CASSQPTSGGGETQYF. Full variable domain (remainder filled in from reference TRBV11-1 and TRBJ2-5): EAEVAQSPRYKITEKSQAVAFWCDPISGHATLYWYRQILGQGPELLVQFQDESVVDDSQLPKDRFSAERLKGVDSTLKIQPAELGDSAMYLCASSQPTSGGGETQYFGPGTRLLVL.

Details on this clone: One end of the junction does not line up with germline, which may come from a read error. The chain links TRBV28 to TRBJ2-7, with D perhaps TRBD1 (7 bases). Germline V gene lookup returns CDR1 MDHEN and CDR2 SYDVKM. The CDR3 runs 15 residues. CDR3 in DNA: TGTGCCAGCAGTTTATTTCAGGGGGGAAGGGGACCCAGTAAGTTC. Residues: CASSLFQGGRGPSKF.

The J gene is TRBJ2-5, the V gene TRBV18; 9 bases match TRBD1. From germline, CDR1 is KGHSH and CDR2 LQKENI. The CDR3 runs to 13 residues. With V trimmed by 8 bases and J by 1 base, 2 bases remained unmatched. The CDR3 region is CASMTGGQETQYF. Written as DNA, the CDR3 is TGTGCCAGCATGACAGGGGGCCAAGAGACCCAGTACTTC.

The V and J genes are TRBV29-1 and TRBJ2-7; possible D gene TRBD1, 5 bases. The V end was cut by 5 bases, the J end by 1 base, with 18 bases between. The length of the CDR3 is 15 residues. CDR1 is SQVTM and CDR2 is ANQGSEA in the germline V gene. The CDR3 here is CSVLTLMDNSYEQYF. DNA of the CDR3: TGCAGCGTTCTGACGTTAATGGACAATTCCTACGAGCAGTACTTC.

V is TRBV12-3 or TRBV12-4 and J is TRBJ2-7; possible D gene TRBD1, 6 bases. The CDR3 runs to 11 residues. The V and J ends lost 4 bases and 7 bases respectively, with 8 bases between them. CDR3 bases: TGTGCCAGCAGTTACCAGGGGGAGCAGTACTTC. It specifies CASSYQGEQYF.

This chain connects TRBV11-1 to TRBJ2-2; the match to TRBD2 covers 7 bases. V dropped 5 bases and J dropped 5; count of bases not matched to a gene: 11. Germline lookup yields CDR1 SGHAT and CDR2 FQDESV (reference sequence). This CDR3 is 16 amino acids long. The CDR3 nucleotides are TGTGCCAGCAGCCGCACTTCTAGCGGAGCAACCGGGGAGCTGTTTTTT. Translating it yields CASSRTSSGATGELFF.